This paragraph reports one TCR beta chain. Researchers ran the PCR with 60 Vbeta and 13 Jbeta primers. Assay: immunoSEQ multiplex PCR; the TCRdb copy retains only in-frame clones and omits some. The profile shows fewer than 120,000 clones, 65% to 80% of them singletons. The data belong to a study of cytomegalovirus exposure and HLA in healthy donors. In nominal health when sampled, donors likely had unrecorded immune exposures nonetheless. Germline CDR1 and CDR2: SGHRS and YFSETQ. V shed 4 bases and J shed 5 bases, with 15 bases lying between them. CDR3 length: 14 residues. Material for sequencing was PBMCs. The TCR comes from a woman aged 60-75 years in good health and CMV-seropositive. The V gene is TRBV5-1, the J gene TRBJ2-5; perhaps TRBD2 as D (6 bases). The CDR3: CASSPGTDGETQYF. CDR3 in DNA: TGCGCCAGCAGCCCGGGGACTGATGGGGAGACCCAGTACTTC.